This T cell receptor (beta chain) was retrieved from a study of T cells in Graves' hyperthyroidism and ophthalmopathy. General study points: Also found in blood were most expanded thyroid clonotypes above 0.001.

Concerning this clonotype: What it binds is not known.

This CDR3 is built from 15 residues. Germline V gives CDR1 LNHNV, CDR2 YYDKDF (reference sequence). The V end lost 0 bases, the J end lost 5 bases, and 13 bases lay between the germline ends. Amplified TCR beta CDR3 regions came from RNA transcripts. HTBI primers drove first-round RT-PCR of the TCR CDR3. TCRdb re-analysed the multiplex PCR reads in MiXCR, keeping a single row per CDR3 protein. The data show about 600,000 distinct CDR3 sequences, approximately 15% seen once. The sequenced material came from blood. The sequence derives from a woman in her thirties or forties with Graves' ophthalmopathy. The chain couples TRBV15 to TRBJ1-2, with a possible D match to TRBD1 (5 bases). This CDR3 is CATSRERQREYGYTF. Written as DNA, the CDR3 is TGTGCCACCAGCAGAGAGAGACAGCGAGAGTATGGCTACACCTTC.